One and the same sample provided the 21 T cell receptor beta chains below, sequenced in a study of Graves' ophthalmopathy and Graves' hyperthyroidism. Amplification of the TCR beta CDR3 regions used RNA transcripts (as template). HTBI primers served in a first-round RT-PCR, which a second-round multiplex PCR followed. One entry per CDR3 protein results from TCRdb running MiXCR on the multiplex PCR reads. The repertoire consists of about 620,000 distinct CDR3 sequences, with 22% occurring once and the leading ten covering roughly 6.9%. Sequenced sample: peripheral blood. These receptors came from a woman aged 18 to 35 with stable Graves' hyperthyroidism. Some clones in this sample may be carry-over from other donors' samples.

Many counts were recorded for this clonotype. The genes are TRBV12-3 or TRBV12-4 and TRBJ1-5; 9 bases align to TRBD1. CDR3 length: 14 amino acids. Trimming removed 6 bases from V and 6 bases from J; junction bases left unmatched: 6. The CDR3 DNA reads TGTGCCAGCAGCCAGGGACAGGGTGGTCAGCCCCAGCATTTT. It specifies CASSQGQGGQPQHF.

This clonotype was seen only a few times. This chain uses TRBV27 with TRBJ2-5; D is uncertain. CDR3 length: 13 amino acids. V gave up 0 bases and J gave up 5 bases, with 7 bases separating them. The germline V gene has CDR1 MNHEY and CDR2 SMNVEV (reference sequence). This CDR3 reads CASSLSSTETQYF. In DNA form, the CDR3 reads TGTGCCAGCAGTTTATCGTCAACGGAGACCCAGTACTTC.

This clonotype was seen at least ten times. V and J are TRBV12-3 or TRBV12-4 and TRBJ1-5; D is unclear. V gave up 3 bases and J gave up 2 bases, with 5 bases separating them. This CDR3 is 13 amino acids long. The CDR3 sequence is CASSLVRNQPQHF. For the CDR3, the DNA is TGTGCCAGCAGTTTGGTCCGCAATCAGCCCCAGCATTTT.

This chain links TRBV20-1 with TRBJ2-7, with TRBD2 matching 12 bases. Germline CDR1 DFQATT, CDR2 SNEGSKA (reference sequence). J gave up 2 bases and V 4 bases, and 6 bases lay outside the gene matches. This CDR3 has 15 residues. Written as DNA, the CDR3 is TGCAGTGCTAAGGGGACTAGCGGGCGAACCTACGAGCAGTACTTC. Protein sequence: CSAKGTSGRTYEQYF.

This clonotype was counted once. The chain carries TRBV6-5 and TRBJ2-7; TRBD1 might be the D (6 bases). V was cut by 0 bases and J by 4 bases, with 10 bases left in between. The CDR3 totals 14 residues. The germline V gene has CDR1 MNHEY and CDR2 SVGAGI. CDR3 bases: TGTGCCAGCAGTTACTCAGGGGGAGAATACGAGCAGTACTTC. It yields the protein CASSYSGGEYEQYF.

J is TRBJ1-2 and V is TRBV5-1; D might be TRBD1 (5 bases). In germline, CDR1 is SGHRS, CDR2 YFSETQ. Trimming took off 0 bases at V and 1 base at J, with 10 bases between the two ends. This CDR3 spans 15 amino acids. The CDR3 region is CASSLGRDYNYGYTF. DNA of the CDR3: TGCGCCAGCAGCTTGGGCCGGGACTATAACTATGGCTACACCTTC.

This clonotype was picked up many times. This CDR3 reads CSAGGGHYGYTF. The CDR3 coding sequence is TGCAGCGCCGGAGGAGGTCACTATGGCTACACCTTC. The chain combines TRBV29-1 with TRBJ1-2, with D uncertain. CDR3 length: 12 amino acids. Germline V gene sequence: CDR1 SQVTM, CDR2 ANQGSEA. The V end was cut by 7 bases, the J end by 3 bases, with 12 bases between. Drawing the rest from reference TRBV29-1 and TRBJ1-2, the complete variable domain is SAVISQKPSRDICQRGTSLTIQCQVDSQVTMMFWYRQQPGQSLTLIATANQGSEATYESGFVIDKFPISRPNLTFSTLTVSNMSPEDSSIYLCSAGGGHYGYTFGSGTRLTVV.

This clonotype was detected ten times or more. The chain links TRBV20-1 to TRBJ2-6; D may be TRBD1 (6 bases). The CDR3 extends over 14 amino acids. Deletions cut 3 bases from V and 1 base from J, with 7 bases between. Germline assignment: CDR1 DFQATT and CDR2 SNEGSKA (reference sequence). Written as DNA, the CDR3 is TGCAGTGCTAGTAGGGGGTCTGGGGCCAACGTCCTGACTTTC. It yields the protein CSASRGSGANVLTF.

This clonotype came up many times. The V gene is TRBV12-3 or TRBV12-4, the J gene TRBJ1-2; 8 nucleotides match TRBD1. Losses at the gene ends were 5 bases for V and 4 bases for J; bases not matched to a gene: 3. The CDR3 has 13 amino acids. CDR3 loop: CASSEGQAYGYTF. CDR3 sequence (DNA): TGTGCCAGCAGTGAGGGACAGGCCTATGGCTACACCTTC.

In this sample, this clonotype turned up many times. The chain is built from TRBV19 and TRBJ1-5, with a possible D match to TRBD1 (5 bases). The CDR3 is made up of 13 amino acids. The V gene's germline CDR1 is LNHDA and CDR2 SQIVND (reference sequence). Trimming stripped 8 bases from V and 6 bases from J, with 14 bases between. The CDR3 DNA reads TGTGCCAGTCTGGGGGGAATCGGTCAGCCCCAGCATTTT. Its translation: CASLGGIGQPQHF.

This clonotype was picked up many times. The V and J genes are TRBV9 and TRBJ1-1; perhaps TRBD1 as D (5 bases). V was pared by 0 bases and J by 2 bases, with 11 bases between. This CDR3 has 15 amino acids. Per the germline V gene, CDR1 is SGDLS and CDR2 is YYNGEE. This CDR3 is CASSVDPTGNTEAFF. The CDR3 region has the DNA TGTGCCAGCAGCGTAGACCCTACAGGAAACACTGAAGCTTTCTTT. The full variable domain, rest sourced from reference TRBV9 and TRBJ1-1, is DSGVTQTPKHLITATGQRVTLRCSPRSGDLSVYWYQQSLDQGLQFLIQYYNGEERAKGNILERFSAQQFPDLHSELNLSSLELGDSALYFCASSVDPTGNTEAFFGQGTRLTVV.

This clonotype was seen only a few times. The chain is built from TRBV20-1 and TRBJ1-2; D is possibly TRBD1 (6 bases). The CDR3 has 15 residues. Germline V CDR1 and CDR2: DFQATT, SNEGSKA (reference sequence). V lost 2 bases, J lost 6 bases, and 19 bases lay in between. CDR3 in DNA: TGCAGTGCTAGACCGCGCGGACAGCCTGTCGATGGCTACACCTTC. As protein: CSARPRGQPVDGYTF.

This clonotype was counted ten times or more. The V and J genes are TRBV28 and TRBJ2-5; 9 nucleotides line up with TRBD1. Germline trimming cut 4 bases from V and 5 bases from J; bases unmatched to any gene: 8. Per germline, CDR1 MDHEN and CDR2 SYDVKM. The CDR3 runs to 15 residues. The DNA for the CDR3 is TGTGCCAGCAGTTCGGCACAGGGGGCAGGGGAGACCCAGTACTTC. Amino acid sequence: CASSSAQGAGETQYF.

This clonotype was seen at least ten times. This sequence joins TRBV20-1 and TRBJ2-5; D remains ambiguous. Germline-derived CDR1 and CDR2 are DFQATT and SNEGSKA (reference sequence). This CDR3 spans 14 amino acids. The ends were cut back, 7 bases at V and 7 bases at J, with 22 bases in the middle. The CDR3, as DNA: TGCAGTGTCCCGGGCCTCACGGCAGCGTGGACCCAGTACTTC. Translated: CSVPGLTAAWTQYF.

This clonotype was counted many times. The chain couples TRBV12-3 or TRBV12-4 to TRBJ2-2, with D unresolved. The V end was cut by 6 bases, the J end by 6 bases, with 5 bases between. This CDR3 contains 11 residues. This CDR3 is CASRRSGELFF. Here the CDR3 DNA reads TGTGCCAGCAGGCGGTCCGGGGAGCTGTTTTTT.

There are many counts of this clonotype. The chain couples TRBV12-3 or TRBV12-4 to TRBJ2-2, with 8 bases that match TRBD2. V shed 5 bases and J 0 bases; nucleotides not matched to a gene: 17. The CDR3 runs 20 residues. CDR3: CASSISLRGLAGSNTGELFF. The CDR3 nucleotides read TGTGCCAGCAGTATAAGTCTTCGGGGGCTAGCGGGTTCGAACACCGGGGAGCTGTTTTTT.

This clonotype was picked up many times. The chain recombines TRBV9 with TRBJ1-3; D not resolved. V was trimmed by 4 bases and J by 0 bases, leaving 20 bases between them. From germline, CDR1 is SGDLS and CDR2 YYNGEE. The CDR3 contains 18 residues. This CDR3 is CASSSSAGGLPSGNTIYF. The CDR3 DNA reads as TGTGCCAGCAGCTCTAGTGCAGGTGGGCTCCCCTCTGGAAACACCATATATTTT.

This chain joins TRBV19 and TRBJ1-5; 8 bases align to TRBD1. This CDR3 is 13 amino acids long. The V segment lost 7 bases and the J segment 7 bases; nucleotides outside the gene matches: 6. Germline V gene data show CDR1 as LNHDA and CDR2 as SQIVND (reference sequence). The CDR3 spells CASTRTGKQPQHF. DNA for the CDR3: TGTGCCAGTACCCGGACAGGGAAGCAGCCCCAGCATTTT.

The chain uses TRBV6-1 and TRBJ2-5; TRBD1 matches 7 bases. Germline CDR1 is MNHNS and CDR2 is SASEGT. CDR3 size: 16 residues. The trim removed 6 bases at V and 2 bases at J, leaving 12 bases unmatched. As DNA, the CDR3 is TGTGCCAGCAGAACCGACAGGGCCACATTTCAAGAGACCCAGTACTTC. As protein: CASRTDRATFQETQYF.

The gene calls are TRBV12-3 or TRBV12-4 and TRBJ2-2; 9 bases align to TRBD2. The CDR3 runs to 16 residues. J lost 4 bases, V lost 6 bases, and 9 bases had no gene match. The DNA of the CDR3 is TGTGCCAGCAGACAATTAGCGGGAGTTCTCACCGGGGAGCTGTTTTTT. As protein: CASRQLAGVLTGELFF.

This clonotype has ten or more counts. The V call is TRBV20-1, the J call TRBJ1-3, with D perhaps TRBD1 (6 bases). V shed 2 bases and J shed 0 bases, with 8 bases lying between them. Germline loops: CDR1 DFQATT, CDR2 SNEGSKA (reference sequence). The CDR3 covers 14 residues. The CDR3 bases are TGCAGTGCTAGACCCAGGGGCTCTGGAAACACCATATATTTT. This translates into CSARPRGSGNTIYF.